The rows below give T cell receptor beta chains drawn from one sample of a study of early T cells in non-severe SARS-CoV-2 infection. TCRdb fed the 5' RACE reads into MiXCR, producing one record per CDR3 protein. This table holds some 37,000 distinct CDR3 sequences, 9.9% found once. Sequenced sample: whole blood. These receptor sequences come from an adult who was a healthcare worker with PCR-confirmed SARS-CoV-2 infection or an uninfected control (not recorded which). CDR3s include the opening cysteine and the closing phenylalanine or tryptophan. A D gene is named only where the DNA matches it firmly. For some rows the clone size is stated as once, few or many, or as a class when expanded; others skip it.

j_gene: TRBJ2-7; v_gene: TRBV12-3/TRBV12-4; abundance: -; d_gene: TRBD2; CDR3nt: TGTGCCAGCAGTCTCGGGACTAGCGGGGGGGTCTACGAGCAGTACTTC; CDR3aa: CASSLGTSGGVYEQYF
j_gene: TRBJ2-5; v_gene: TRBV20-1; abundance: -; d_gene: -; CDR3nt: TGCAGTGCTAGAGACCCCTGGACCGCCGGAGAGACCCAGTACTTC; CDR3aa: CSARDPWTAGETQYF
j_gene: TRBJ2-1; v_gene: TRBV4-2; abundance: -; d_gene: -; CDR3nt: TGTGCCAGCAGCCAAGATGCCCTAAGTGCGCGGGCAGGTGAGCAGTTCTTC; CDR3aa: CASSQDALSARAGEQFF
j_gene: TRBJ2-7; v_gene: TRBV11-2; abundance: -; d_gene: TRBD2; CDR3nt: TGTGCCAGCAGCTTCCGCGCGGGGGTTTTGTACGAGCAGTACTTC; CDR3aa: CASSFRAGVLYEQYF
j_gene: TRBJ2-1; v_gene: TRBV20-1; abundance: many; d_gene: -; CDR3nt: TGCAGTGCTCCCCGGGGGACTGACGGGGATGAGCAGTTCTTC; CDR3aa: CSAPRGTDGDEQFF
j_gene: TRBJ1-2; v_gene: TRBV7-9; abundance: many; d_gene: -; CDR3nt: TGTGCCAGCAGCTTGGATGGCTACACCTTC; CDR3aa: CASSLDGYTF
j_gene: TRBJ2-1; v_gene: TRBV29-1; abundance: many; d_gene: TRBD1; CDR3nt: TGCAGCGTTGAGGGGACAGGGGCCCTCACTGAGCAGTTCTTC; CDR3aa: CSVEGTGALTEQFF
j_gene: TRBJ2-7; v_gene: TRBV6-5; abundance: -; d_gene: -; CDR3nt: TGTGCCAGCAGTCCGCAGGGTACCGCAAGCTCCTACGAGCAGTACTTC; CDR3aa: CASSPQGTASSYEQYF
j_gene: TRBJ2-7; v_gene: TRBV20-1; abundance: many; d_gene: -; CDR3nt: TGCAGTGCTAGACGGAACTACCCTCCGGACGAGCAGTACTTC; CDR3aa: CSARRNYPPDEQYF
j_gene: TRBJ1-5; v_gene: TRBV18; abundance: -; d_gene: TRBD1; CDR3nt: TGTGCCAGCTCACCGGGGGGACAGAATCAGCCCCAGCATTTT; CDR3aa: CASSPGGQNQPQHF
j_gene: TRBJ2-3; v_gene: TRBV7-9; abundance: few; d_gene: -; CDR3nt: TGTGCCAGCAGCCCAAAGTTACGGACGACTTCAGATACGCAGTATTTT; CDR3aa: CASSPKLRTTSDTQYF
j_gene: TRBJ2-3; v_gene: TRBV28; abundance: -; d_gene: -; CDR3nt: TGTGCCAGCAGTTTGCTCAGCACGCAGTATTTT; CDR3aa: CASSLLSTQYF
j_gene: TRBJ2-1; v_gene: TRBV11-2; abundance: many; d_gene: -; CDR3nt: TGTGCCAGCAGCTTAGTTGCCCGCCGCGAGCAGTTCTTC; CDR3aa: CASSLVARREQFF
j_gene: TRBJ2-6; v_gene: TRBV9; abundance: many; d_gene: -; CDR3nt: TGTGCCAGCAGCGTAGCAAGGGTCCTAGGGAGCTCTGGGGCCAACGTCCTGACTTTC; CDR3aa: CASSVARVLGSSGANVLTF
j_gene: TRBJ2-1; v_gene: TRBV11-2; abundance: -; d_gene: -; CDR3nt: TGTGCCAGCAGCTTACACGATGAGCAGTTCTTC; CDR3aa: CASSLHDEQFF
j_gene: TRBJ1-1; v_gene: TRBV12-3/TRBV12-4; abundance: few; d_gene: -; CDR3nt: TGTGCCAGCAGTCCTATCTCTGAAGCTTTCTTT; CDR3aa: CASSPISEAFF
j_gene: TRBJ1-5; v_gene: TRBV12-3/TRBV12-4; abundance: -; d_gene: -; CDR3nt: TGTGCCAGCACCGTTGGGAGCAATCAGCCCCAGCATTTT; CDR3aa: CASTVGSNQPQHF
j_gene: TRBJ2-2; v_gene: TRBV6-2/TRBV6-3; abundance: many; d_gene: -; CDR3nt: TGTGCCAGCAGTTCTCAGGGCTCCGGGGAGCTGTTTTTT; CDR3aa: CASSSQGSGELFF
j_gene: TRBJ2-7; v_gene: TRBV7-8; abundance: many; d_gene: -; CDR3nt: TGTGCCAGCAGCCACGCAGGGACGGAGTACGAGCAGTACTTC; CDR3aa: CASSHAGTEYEQYF
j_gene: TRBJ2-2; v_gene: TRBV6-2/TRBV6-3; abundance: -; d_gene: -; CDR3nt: TGTGCCAGCAGTTCCGCAGACAGAGCAAACACCGGGGAGCTGTTTTTT; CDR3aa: CASSSADRANTGELFF
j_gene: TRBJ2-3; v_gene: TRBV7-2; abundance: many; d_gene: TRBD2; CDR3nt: TGTGCCAGCAGCATCCCTGCGGGGGGGGTCGTTACAGATACACAGTATTTT; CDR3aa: CASSIPAGGVVTDTQYF
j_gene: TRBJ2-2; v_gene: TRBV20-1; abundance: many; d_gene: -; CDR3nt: TGCAGTGCTAGAGATCCCGGCCTAGTCGCCGGGGAGCTGTTTTTT; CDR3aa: CSARDPGLVAGELFF
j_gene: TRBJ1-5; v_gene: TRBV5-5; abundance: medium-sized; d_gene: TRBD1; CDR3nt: TGTGCCAGCAGCTCAGACAGGGGAAACCAGCCCCAGCATTTT; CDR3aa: CASSSDRGNQPQHF
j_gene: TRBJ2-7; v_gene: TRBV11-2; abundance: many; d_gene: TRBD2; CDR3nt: TGTGCCAGCAGCAATAGCGGGGGGGCCGACTACGAGCAGTACTTC; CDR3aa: CASSNSGGADYEQYF
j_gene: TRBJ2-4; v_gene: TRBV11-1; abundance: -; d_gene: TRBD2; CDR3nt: TGTGCCAGCAGCCCCCGGGCCCTAGCGGGGGGACACAAAAACATTCAGTACTTC; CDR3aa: CASSPRALAGGHKNIQYF
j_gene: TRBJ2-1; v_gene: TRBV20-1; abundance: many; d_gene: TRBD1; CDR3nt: TGCAGTGCCTTCAGACAGGGGGCGCATTACAATGAGCAGTTCTTC; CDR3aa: CSAFRQGAHYNEQFF
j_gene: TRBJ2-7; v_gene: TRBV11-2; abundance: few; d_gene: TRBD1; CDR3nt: TGTGCCAGCAGGAGGGACAGGGGAGCGGGGTCCTACGAGCAGTACTTC; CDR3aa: CASRRDRGAGSYEQYF
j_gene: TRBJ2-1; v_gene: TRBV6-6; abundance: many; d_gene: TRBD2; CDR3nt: TGTGCCAGCAGTGAGCGGGGGAACTCCTACAATGAGCAGTTCTTC; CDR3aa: CASSERGNSYNEQFF
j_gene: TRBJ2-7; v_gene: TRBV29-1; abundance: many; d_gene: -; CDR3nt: TGCAGCGTTGAAGGGGTGAGGTACGAGCAGTACTTC; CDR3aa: CSVEGVRYEQYF
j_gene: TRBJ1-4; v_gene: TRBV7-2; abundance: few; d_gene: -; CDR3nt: TGTGCCAGCAGAACGGACAGTGGGGGAAAACTGTTTTTT; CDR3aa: CASRTDSGGKLFF
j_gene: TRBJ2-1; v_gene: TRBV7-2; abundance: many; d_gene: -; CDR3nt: TGTGCCAGCAGCTTCGTATCCGATGAGCAGTTCTTC; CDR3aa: CASSFVSDEQFF
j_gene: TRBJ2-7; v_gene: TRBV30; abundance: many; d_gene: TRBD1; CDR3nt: TGTGCCTGGGACGATCCCGGGACAGGATCCTACGAGCAGTACTTC; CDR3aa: CAWDDPGTGSYEQYF